This T cell receptor beta chain comes out of a study of PD-1 blockade in classical Hodgkin lymphoma. Relapses following autologous stem cell transplantation were seen in all patients, with brentuximab vedotin exposure varying. The best responses consisted of complete response, partial response or progressive disease. Sequenced by immunoSEQ multiplex PCR; TCRdb stores in-frame clones only, minus some. The profile shows under 100,000 clones, approximately 80% of them singletons. Germline loops: CDR1 LGHNA, CDR2 YSLEER. V shed 4 bases and J shed 0 bases, with 11 bases lying between them. CDR3 size: 15 residues.

Sample: peripheral blood mononuclear cells (PBMCs), taken at baseline. The TCR sequence derives from a human donor with classical Hodgkin lymphoma. The chain is built from TRBV4-3 and TRBJ2-3, with D perhaps matching TRBD2 (6 bases). CDR3 region: CASSRDLASTDTQYF. Here the CDR3 DNA reads TGCGCCAGCAGCCGAGACCTAGCGAGCACAGATACGCAGTATTTT.